This passage covers 20 T cell receptor beta chains from one sample sequenced in a study of T-cell memory formation after mild COVID-19. One entry per CDR3 protein results from TCRdb running MiXCR on the 5' RACE reads. The repertoire holds 400,000 to 550,000 distinct CDR3 sequences, with around 25% as singletons. Source material: PBMCs or a T cell subset sorted from them (not recorded which). Receptors were obtained from an adult woman who had mild COVID-19 (a few samples of this study predate the infection). Cell type and time point are not known.

The table lists this clonotype with many counts. This chain uses TRBV29-1 with TRBJ2-7; D unclear. Trimming pared 2 bases from V and 6 bases from J, leaving 5 bases between. Germline V gives CDR1 SQVTM, CDR2 ANQGSEA. The CDR3 spans 10 residues. In nucleotides, the CDR3 is TGCAGCGTTGAATCGGGCGAGCAGTACTTC. Its protein product is CSVESGEQYF.

This clonotype was counted only a few times. This rearrangement joins TRBV15 to TRBJ1-5; unclear D gene. Deletions cut 10 bases from V and 9 bases from J, with 19 bases between. CDR1 and CDR2 from the germline V gene are LNHNV and YYDKDF (reference sequence). The CDR3 runs to 13 residues. CDR3 sequence reads: CAITSGRRGPQHF. The CDR3 DNA follows: TGTGCCATCACTTCGGGGAGGAGAGGGCCCCAGCATTTT.

This chain connects TRBV6-6 to TRBJ1-5; D unclear. The V end lost 6 bases, the J end lost 1 base, and 10 bases lay between the germline ends. Germline V gene lookup returns CDR1 MNHNY and CDR2 SVGAGI (reference sequence). The CDR3 runs to 14 residues. CDR3 residues: CASRPFGSNQPQHF. The CDR3 DNA sequence: TGTGCCAGCAGGCCGTTTGGCAGCAATCAGCCCCAGCATTTT.

This clonotype turned up a few times. V gene TRBV7-2 combines with J gene TRBJ2-5, with 14 nucleotides matching TRBD2. Germline-derived CDR1 and CDR2 are SGHTA and FQGNSA. Germline trimming cut 4 bases from V and 4 bases from J; bases unmatched to any gene: 5. The CDR3 runs 16 residues. The CDR3 region has the DNA TGTGCCAGCAGCTGGGGACTAGCGGGAGTTGGAGAGACCCAGTACTTC. It yields the protein CASSWGLAGVGETQYF.

The rearrangement links TRBV15 to TRBJ2-5; 7 bases are shared with TRBD2. The CDR3 runs 16 residues. CDR1 and CDR2 (germline): LNHNV, YYDKDF (reference sequence). Germline trimming cut 5 bases from V and 1 base from J; bases unmatched to any gene: 10. The CDR3: CATSRRTGLVQETQYF. The CDR3 region has the DNA TGTGCCACCAGCCGACGGACCGGACTAGTCCAAGAGACCCAGTACTTC.

The J gene is TRBJ2-1, the V gene TRBV5-5, with D hard to call. The CDR3 sequence is 15 residues long. Germline CDR1 is SGHKS and CDR2 is YYEKEE (reference sequence). V gave up 1 base and J gave up 1 base, with 9 bases separating them. CDR3 sequence: CASSLSWASYNEQFF. The DNA for the CDR3 is TGTGCCAGCAGCTTGTCTTGGGCGTCCTACAATGAGCAGTTCTTC.

This clonotype was counted only a few times. The chain recombines TRBV6-1 with TRBJ2-7; 7 nucleotides agree with TRBD1. This CDR3 is built from 15 residues. Germline-derived CDR1 and CDR2 are MNHNS and SASEGT. The ends lost 3 bases at V and 2 bases at J; junction bases unmatched: 7. As DNA, the CDR3 is TGTGCCAGCAGTGAGAGAGGAAGGGGGCCCTACGAGCAGTACTTC. Translating it yields CASSERGRGPYEQYF.

This clonotype showed up many times. Compared with germline, one end of the junction differs, possibly owing to a read error. This rearrangement joins TRBV11-2 to TRBJ2-1; D remains ambiguous. The germline gives CDR1 SGHAT, CDR2 FQNNGV. This CDR3 is built from 13 residues. CDR3 sequence (DNA): TGTGCCAGCAGTTTAGTTGGTTACAATGAGCAGTTCTTC. It translates to CASSLVGYNEQFF.

This sequence joins TRBV11-1 and TRBJ1-4; D unresolved. CDR3 size: 15 residues. V lost 4 bases, J lost 0 bases, and 9 bases lay in between. The germline gives CDR1 SGHAT, CDR2 FQDESV (reference sequence). The chain's CDR3 is CASSYDATTNEKLFF. CDR3 nucleotide sequence: TGTGCCAGCAGCTACGACGCGACAACTAATGAAAAACTGTTTTTT.

In its sample, this clonotype was seen once. The V call is TRBV3-1, the J call TRBJ2-1; 13 positions agree with TRBD2. This CDR3 has 16 residues. Unmatched junction bases numbered 3, after V lost 0 bases and J lost 7 bases. The germline V gene has CDR1 LGHDT and CDR2 YNNKEL (reference sequence). In DNA form, the CDR3 reads TGTGCCAGCAGCCAAGACTCGACTAGCGGGAGGAATGAGCAGTTCTTC. It translates to CASSQDSTSGRNEQFF.

This rearrangement joins TRBV5-6 to TRBJ1-5; D gene uncertain. V was pared by 4 bases and J by 4 bases, with 6 bases between. The CDR3 has 12 residues. CDR1 is SGHDT, CDR2 YYEEEE, per germline. CDR3 nucleotide sequence: TGTGCCAGCAGCAATAGAAATCAGCCCCAGCATTTT. This encodes CASSNRNQPQHF. Drawing the rest from reference TRBV5-6 and TRBJ1-5, the complete variable domain is DAGVTQSPTHLIKTRGQQVTLRCSPKSGHDTVSWYQQALGQGPQFIFQYYEEEERQRGNFPDRFSGHQFPNYSSELNVNALLLGDSALYLCASSNRNQPQHFGDGTRLSIL.

This clonotype was recorded a few times. The chain is built from TRBV3-1 and TRBJ1-1, with unresolved D. The V and J ends lost 0 bases and 5 bases respectively, with 7 bases between them. The CDR3 covers 13 residues. Germline assignment: CDR1 LGHDT and CDR2 YNNKEL (reference sequence). CDR3 nucleotide sequence: TGTGCCAGCAGCCAAGATTTCACAACTGAAGCTTTCTTT. This sequence encodes CASSQDFTTEAFF.

V usage is TRBV6-5 and J usage is TRBJ2-1; the match to TRBD1 covers 7 bases. Germline V lookup: CDR1 MNHEY, CDR2 SVGAGI. The V segment lost 4 bases and the J segment 1 base; nucleotides outside the gene matches: 4. The CDR3 extends over 15 amino acids. CDR3 sequence: CASSSGTDSYNEQFF. The CDR3 DNA reads TGTGCCAGCAGTTCCGGGACAGATTCCTACAATGAGCAGTTCTTC.

This sequence joins TRBV11-2 and TRBJ1-1, with a weak D call TRBD1 (5 bases). V was shortened by 1 base and J by 5 bases, with 14 bases between the two germline ends. Germline CDR1 and CDR2: SGHAT and FQNNGV. The CDR3 loop spans 15 amino acids. The CDR3 loop reads CASSLGKGRSTEAFF. The CDR3, as DNA: TGTGCCAGCAGCTTAGGGAAGGGGCGAAGTACTGAAGCTTTCTTT.

The V call is TRBV28, the J call TRBJ2-1; the match to TRBD2 covers 12 bases. V was clipped by 8 bases and J by 6 bases; unmatched bases: 5. Germline V gene lookup returns CDR1 MDHEN and CDR2 SYDVKM. CDR3 size: 14 residues. The CDR3 region is CASQRTSGINEQFF. In DNA, the CDR3 is TGTGCCAGCCAGCGGACTAGCGGGATCAATGAGCAGTTCTTC.

The chain combines TRBV20-1 with TRBJ1-5; D may be TRBD1 (5 bases). The germline V and J ends were trimmed by 0 bases and 4 bases, with 22 bases remaining between them. Germline-derived CDR1 and CDR2 are DFQATT and SNEGSKA (reference sequence). The CDR3 consists of 18 residues. The CDR3, as DNA: TGCAGTGCTAGAGATGTCAACCTAAGAGAGGGGATAAATCAGCCCCAGCATTTT. It translates to CSARDVNLREGINQPQHF.

The V and J genes are TRBV7-3 and TRBJ2-5; no firm D call. Looked up from germline, CDR1 is SGHTA and CDR2 is FQGTGA. CDR3 size: 15 residues. Trimming took off 1 base at V and 3 bases at J, with 12 bases between the two ends. CDR3 DNA: TGTGCCAGCAGCTTAAGAGGTGGATCAGAAGAGACCCAGTACTTC. Translating it yields CASSLRGGSEETQYF.

The rearrangement uses TRBV5-6 and TRBJ2-2; 7 bases match TRBD2. This CDR3 comprises 15 residues. Germline V lookup: CDR1 SGHDT, CDR2 YYEEEE. J was trimmed by 4 bases and V by 2 bases; bases with no gene match: 5. Here the CDR3 DNA reads TGTGCCAGCAGCTTCATCCAGCGGGGCACCGGGGAGCTGTTTTTT. This translates into CASSFIQRGTGELFF.

The chain employs TRBV20-1 and TRBJ2-3; D is ambiguous. V shed 6 bases and J shed 6 bases, with 10 bases lying between them. The length of the CDR3 is 11 residues. Germline CDR1 reads DFQATT; CDR2 reads SNEGSKA (reference sequence). The CDR3 coding sequence is TGCAGTGCCCCTTCAGGTGATACGCAGTATTTT. It translates to CSAPSGDTQYF.

This clonotype has just a few counts. The chain couples TRBV5-5 to TRBJ2-5, with a tentative D call TRBD2 (5 bases). This CDR3 contains 13 residues. V gave up 4 bases and J gave up 5 bases, with 12 bases separating them. The V gene's germline CDR1 is SGHKS and CDR2 YYEKEE (reference sequence). This CDR3 is CASSQTRSETQYF. For the CDR3, the DNA is TGTGCCAGCAGCCAAACTAGGTCCGAGACCCAGTACTTC.